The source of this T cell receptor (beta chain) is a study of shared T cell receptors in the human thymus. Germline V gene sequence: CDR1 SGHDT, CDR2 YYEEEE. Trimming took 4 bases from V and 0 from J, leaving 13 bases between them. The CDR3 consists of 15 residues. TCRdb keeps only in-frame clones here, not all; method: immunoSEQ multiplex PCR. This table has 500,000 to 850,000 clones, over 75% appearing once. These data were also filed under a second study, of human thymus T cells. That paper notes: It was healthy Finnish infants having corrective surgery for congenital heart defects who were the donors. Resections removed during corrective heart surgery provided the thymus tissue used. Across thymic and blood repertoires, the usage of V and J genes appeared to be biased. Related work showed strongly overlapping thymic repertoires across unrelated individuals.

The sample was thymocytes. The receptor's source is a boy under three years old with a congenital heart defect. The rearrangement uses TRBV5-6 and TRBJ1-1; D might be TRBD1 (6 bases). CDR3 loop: CASSRHRVLNTEAFF. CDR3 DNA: TGTGCCAGCAGCCGTCACAGGGTTTTGAACACTGAAGCTTTCTTT.